The clone carrying this T cell receptor beta chain was counted a few times. Its antigen is currently unknown. This sample is drawn from a study of CD8+ T cells in alopecia areata. Treatment here: oral pan-JAK inhibitor, 5-10 mg twice daily. RNA, once extracted, was reverse transcribed into cDNA for use as the sequencing template. The assay was immunoSEQ multiplex PCR, and TCRdb's table has in-frame clones only and misses some. The sample carries approximately 180,000 clones, 60% recorded once. Notes on the study in general: Besides other cells, scalp samples also yield sequences of resident alphabeta T cells from normal skin. Scalp clonality, along with expanded CD8+ clones among the top 100, was significantly decreased by tofacitinib. More clonal than normal scalp was lesional scalp, particularly alopecia totalis/universalis.

Sequences were derived from CD4+ T cells sorted from blood, sampled at week 24, from a patient treated with tofacitinib. This TCR came from a human donor with alopecia areata.

The CDR3 loop is CASSSTSGTYYEQYF. As DNA, the CDR3 is TGTGCCAGCAGCTCAACTAGCGGGACCTACTACGAGCAGTACTTC. This chain links TRBV7-2 with TRBJ2-7, with 10 bases matching TRBD2. Trimming cost V 4 bases and J 3 bases; bases outside gene matches: 6. The CDR3 sequence is 15 residues long. The germline CDR1 and CDR2 sequences are SGHTA and FQGNSA.